This entry features one T cell receptor (beta chain) sequence. Antigen specificity is unknown. This CDR3 is 15 amino acids long. Trimming took 5 bases from V and 5 from J; bases not matched to a gene: 9. The germline gives CDR1 SGHDT, CDR2 YYEEEE. Researchers ran the PCR with 60 Vbeta and 13 Jbeta primers. Profiled with immunoSEQ multiplex PCR; TCRdb holds only in-frame clones, not every one. The sample has approximately 87,000 clones; roughly 81% are singletons. These data are taken from a study of cytomegalovirus exposure and HLA in healthy donors. Study overall: Out of around 360 genotyped donors, 81% belonged to the Caucasian-associated ancestry cluster. Whole-study results and caveats: Analysis performed later found more than 15,000 TCR beta sequences associated with HLA alleles at 0.05 false discovery rate. No immune exposure information besides CMV serostatus was available.

The sequence came from a woman younger than 30 in good health and CMV-seropositive. This chain joins TRBV5-6 and TRBJ2-5, with TRBD1 identical over 10 bases. The sequencing sample was made of PBMCs. CDR3 in DNA: TGTGCCAGCAGGTCGTCCGGGACAGGGGCTGAGACCCAGTACTTC. Translation: CASRSSGTGAETQYF.